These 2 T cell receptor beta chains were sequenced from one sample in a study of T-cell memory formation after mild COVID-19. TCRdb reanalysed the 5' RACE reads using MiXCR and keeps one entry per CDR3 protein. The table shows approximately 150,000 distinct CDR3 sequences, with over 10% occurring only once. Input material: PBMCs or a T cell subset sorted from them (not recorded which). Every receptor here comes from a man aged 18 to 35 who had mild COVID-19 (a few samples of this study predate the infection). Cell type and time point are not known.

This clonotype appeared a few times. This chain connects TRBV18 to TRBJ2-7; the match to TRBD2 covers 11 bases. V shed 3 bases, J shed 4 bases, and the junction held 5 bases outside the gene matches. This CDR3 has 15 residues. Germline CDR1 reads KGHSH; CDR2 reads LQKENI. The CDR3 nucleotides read TGTGCCAGCTCACCTCGGACTAGCGGGTCTTACGAGCAGTACTTC. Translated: CASSPRTSGSYEQYF.

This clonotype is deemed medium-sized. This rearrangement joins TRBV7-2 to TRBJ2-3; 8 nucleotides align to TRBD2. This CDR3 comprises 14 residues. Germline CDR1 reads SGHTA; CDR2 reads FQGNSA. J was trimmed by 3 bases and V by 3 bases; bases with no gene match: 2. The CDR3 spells CASSFVAGTDTQYF. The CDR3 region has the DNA TGTGCCAGCAGCTTCGTAGCGGGGACAGATACGCAGTATTTT.